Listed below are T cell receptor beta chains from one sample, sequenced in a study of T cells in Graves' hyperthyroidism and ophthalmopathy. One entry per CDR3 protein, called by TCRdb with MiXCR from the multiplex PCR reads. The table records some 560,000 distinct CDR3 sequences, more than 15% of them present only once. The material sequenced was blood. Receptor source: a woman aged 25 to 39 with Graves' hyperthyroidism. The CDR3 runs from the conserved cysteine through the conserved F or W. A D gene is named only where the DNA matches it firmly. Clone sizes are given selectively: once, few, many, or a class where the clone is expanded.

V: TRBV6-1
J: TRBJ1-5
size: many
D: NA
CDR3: CASVDHLSNQPQHF
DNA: TGTGCCAGCGTAGATCACCTTAGCAATCAGCCCCAGCATTTT

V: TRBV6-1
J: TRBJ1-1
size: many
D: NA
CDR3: CASRLGHLNTEAFF
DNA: TGTGCCAGCAGGTTAGGACACCTGAACACTGAAGCTTTCTTT

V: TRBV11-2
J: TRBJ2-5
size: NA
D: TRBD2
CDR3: CASTLAGPPETQYF
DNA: TGTGCCAGCACCTTAGCGGGACCCCCAGAGACCCAGTACTTC

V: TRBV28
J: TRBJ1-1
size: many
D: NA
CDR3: CASSLSVGGTEAFF
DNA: TGTGCCAGCAGTTTATCTGTGGGGGGCACTGAAGCTTTCTTT

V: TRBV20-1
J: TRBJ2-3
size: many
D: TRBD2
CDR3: CSARGRRQVREGLSSTDTQYF
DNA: TGCAGTGCTAGAGGCCGGCGCCAAGTTAGGGAGGGCCTGTCGAGCACAGATACGCAGTATTTT

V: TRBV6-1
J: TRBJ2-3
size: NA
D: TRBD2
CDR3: CASSEGPSGMGTDTQYF
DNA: TGTGCCAGCAGTGAAGGGCCTAGCGGGATGGGTACAGATACGCAGTATTTT

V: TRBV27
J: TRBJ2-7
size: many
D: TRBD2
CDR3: CASSSGLAVSSYEQYF
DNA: TGTGCCAGCAGTTCGGGACTAGCGGTGAGCTCCTACGAGCAGTACTTC

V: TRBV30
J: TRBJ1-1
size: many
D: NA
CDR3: CAWSPRWNTEAFF
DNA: TGTGCCTGGAGTCCCAGGTGGAACACTGAAGCTTTCTTT

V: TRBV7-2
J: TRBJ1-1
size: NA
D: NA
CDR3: CASSLFGNQGTTEAFF
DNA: TGTGCCAGCAGCTTATTTGGGAACCAGGGTACCACTGAAGCTTTCTTT

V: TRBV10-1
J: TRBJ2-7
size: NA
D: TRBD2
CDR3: CASNPLAGGPNEQYF
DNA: TGCGCCAGCAACCCGCTAGCGGGAGGGCCGAATGAGCAGTACTTC

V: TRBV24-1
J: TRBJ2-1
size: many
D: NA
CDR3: CATNEGNEQFF
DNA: TGTGCCACCAACGAAGGCAATGAGCAGTTCTTC

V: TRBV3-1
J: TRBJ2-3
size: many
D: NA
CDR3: CASSQAGAADTQYF
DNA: TGTGCCAGCAGCCAAGCGGGTGCCGCAGATACGCAGTATTTT

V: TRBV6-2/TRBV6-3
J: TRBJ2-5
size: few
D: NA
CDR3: CASSLLARRQETQYF
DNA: TGTGCCAGCAGTTTACTAGCTAGAAGGCAAGAGACCCAGTACTTC

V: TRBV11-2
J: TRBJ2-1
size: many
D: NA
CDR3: CASSWGFRRTDVREQFF
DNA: TGTGCCAGCAGCTGGGGATTCAGGAGGACGGACGTACGCGAGCAGTTCTTC

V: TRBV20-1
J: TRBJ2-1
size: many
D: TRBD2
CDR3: CSAEGLAGYNEQFF
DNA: TGCAGTGCGGAAGGACTAGCGGGATACAATGAGCAGTTCTTC

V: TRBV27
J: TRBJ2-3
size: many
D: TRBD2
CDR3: CASSQPLGLVVDTQYF
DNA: TGTGCCAGCAGTCAACCTTTGGGACTAGTAGTGGATACGCAGTATTTT

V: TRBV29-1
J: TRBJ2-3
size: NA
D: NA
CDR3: CSVPLADTQYF
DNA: TGCAGCGTGCCGCTAGCGGATACGCAGTATTTT

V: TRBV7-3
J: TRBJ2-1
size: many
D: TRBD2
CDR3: CASSSPAGGPSYNEQFF
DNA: TGTGCCAGCAGCTCTCCAGCGGGAGGGCCCTCCTACAATGAGCAGTTCTTC

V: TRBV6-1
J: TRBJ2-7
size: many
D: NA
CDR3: CASRITRDPTYEQYF
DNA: TGTGCCAGCAGAATTACAAGGGACCCTACCTACGAGCAGTACTTC

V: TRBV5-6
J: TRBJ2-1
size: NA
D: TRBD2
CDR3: CASSLEASGAEQFF
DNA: TGTGCCAGCAGCTTGGAGGCTAGCGGGGCTGAGCAGTTCTTC

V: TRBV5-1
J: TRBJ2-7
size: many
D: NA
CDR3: CASSLVEAGTYEQYF
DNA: TGCGCCAGCAGCTTGGTCGAAGCGGGTACATACGAGCAGTACTTC

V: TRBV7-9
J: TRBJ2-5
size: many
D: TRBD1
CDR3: CASIPTGGETQYF
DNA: TGTGCCAGCATTCCAACAGGGGGAGAGACCCAGTACTTC

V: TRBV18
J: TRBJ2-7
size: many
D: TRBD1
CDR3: CASSPRGQTYEQYF
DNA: TGTGCCAGCTCACCCCGGGGACAGACCTACGAGCAGTACTTC

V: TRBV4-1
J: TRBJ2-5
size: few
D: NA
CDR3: CASSQSLWGRETQYF
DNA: TGCGCCAGCAGCCAGAGCCTCTGGGGGCGGGAGACCCAGTACTTC